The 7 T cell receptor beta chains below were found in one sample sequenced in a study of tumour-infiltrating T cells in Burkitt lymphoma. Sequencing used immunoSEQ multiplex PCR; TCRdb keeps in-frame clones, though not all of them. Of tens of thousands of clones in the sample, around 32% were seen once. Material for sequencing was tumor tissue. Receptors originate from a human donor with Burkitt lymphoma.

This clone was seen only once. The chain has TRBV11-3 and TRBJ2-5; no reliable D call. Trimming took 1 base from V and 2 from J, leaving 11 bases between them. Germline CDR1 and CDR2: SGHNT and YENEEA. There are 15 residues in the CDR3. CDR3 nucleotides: TGTGCCAGCAGCTTAGTAAGACCAAGACAAGAGACCCAGTACTTC. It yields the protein CASSLVRPRQETQYF.

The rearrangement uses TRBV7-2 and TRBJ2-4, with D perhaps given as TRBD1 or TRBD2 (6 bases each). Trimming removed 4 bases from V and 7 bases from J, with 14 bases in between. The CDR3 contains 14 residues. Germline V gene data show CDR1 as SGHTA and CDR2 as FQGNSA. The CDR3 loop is CASSSGAQGNIQYF. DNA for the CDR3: TGTGCCAGCAGCTCGGGGGCGCAGGGGAACATTCAGTACTTC.

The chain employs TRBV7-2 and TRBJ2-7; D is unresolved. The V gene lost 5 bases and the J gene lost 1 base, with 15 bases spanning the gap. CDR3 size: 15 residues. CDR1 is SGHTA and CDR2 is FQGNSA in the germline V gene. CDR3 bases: TGTGCCAGCAGCCCCCGGAGCTTTAAATCCTACGAGCAGTACTTC. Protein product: CASSPRSFKSYEQYF.

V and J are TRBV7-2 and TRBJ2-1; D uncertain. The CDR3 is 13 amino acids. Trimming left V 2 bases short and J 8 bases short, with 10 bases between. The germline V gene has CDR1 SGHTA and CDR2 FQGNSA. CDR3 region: CASSLRVADEQFF. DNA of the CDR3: TGTGCCAGCAGCTTAAGAGTGGCCGATGAGCAGTTCTTC. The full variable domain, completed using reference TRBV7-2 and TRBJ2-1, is GAGVSQSPSNKVTEKGKDVELRCDPISGHTALYWYRQSLGQGLEFLIYFQGNSAPDKSGLPSDRFSAERTGGSVSTLTIQRTQQEDSAVYLCASSLRVADEQFFGPGTRLTVL.

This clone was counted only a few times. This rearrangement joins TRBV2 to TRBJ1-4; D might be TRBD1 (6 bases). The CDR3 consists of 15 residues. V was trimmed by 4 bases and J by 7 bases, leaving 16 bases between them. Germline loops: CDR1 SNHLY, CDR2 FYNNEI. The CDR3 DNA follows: TGTGCCAGCAGTGCCCTGACAGGAAGGGGTGAAAAACTGTTTTTT. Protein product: CASSALTGRGEKLFF.

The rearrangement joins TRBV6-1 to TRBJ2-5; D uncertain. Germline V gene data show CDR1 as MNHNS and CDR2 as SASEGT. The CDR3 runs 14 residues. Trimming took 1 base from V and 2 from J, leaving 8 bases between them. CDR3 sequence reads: CASSEGSAQETQYF. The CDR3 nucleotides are TGTGCCAGCAGTGAAGGGAGCGCGCAAGAGACCCAGTACTTC.

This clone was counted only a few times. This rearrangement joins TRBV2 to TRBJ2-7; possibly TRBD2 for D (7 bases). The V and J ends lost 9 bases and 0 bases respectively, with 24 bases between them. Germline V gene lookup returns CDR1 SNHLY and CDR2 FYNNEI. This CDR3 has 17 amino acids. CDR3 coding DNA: TGTGCCAGTGCACCGGGACGGGGGGCTTCAAGCTCCTACGAGCAGTACTTC. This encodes CASAPGRGASSSYEQYF.